Following are 14 T cell receptor beta chains from one sample sequenced in a study of control samples from healthy donors and cancer patients (dated by TCRdb to about 2020). Library generation was performed with the immunoSEQ multiplex PCR assay. TCRdb limited this immuneACCESS table to in-frame rearrangements with V and J called. A share of clones is missing; checked studies link under half to unresolved V genes, and the rest is unexplained. For this sample the table gives almost 90,000 clones, of which 86% were detected only once. The ten largest make up around 21% of the sample. Specimen: blood. These receptors came from a man between 25 and 39 years old in good health.

The genes are TRBV2 and TRBJ2-3; no definite D call. This CDR3 region has 11 residues. Trimming pared 7 bases from V and 2 bases from J, leaving 4 bases between. Germline-derived CDR1 and CDR2 are SNHLY and FYNNEI. CDR3 amino acids: CASTFTDTQYF. The DNA for the CDR3 is TGTGCCAGCACCTTCACAGATACGCAGTATTTT. Full variable domain (remainder filled in from reference TRBV2 and TRBJ2-3): EPEVTQTPSHQVTQMGQEVILRCVPISNHLYFYWYRQILGQKVEFLVSFYNNEISEKSEIFDDQFSVERPDGSNFTLKIRSTKLEDSAMYFCASTFTDTQYFGPGTRLTVL.

The table lists this clone with many counts. This rearrangement joins TRBV5-5 to TRBJ1-2, with no clear D. The germline CDR1 and CDR2 sequences are SGHKS and YYEKEE (reference sequence). There are 11 residues in the CDR3. Deletions cut 1 base from V and 2 bases from J, with 0 bases between. The CDR3 sequence is CASSLNYGYTF. Here the CDR3 DNA reads TGTGCCAGCAGCTTGAACTATGGCTACACCTTC.

The V and J genes are TRBV25-1 and TRBJ2-4; 13 bases match TRBD2. Trimming at V came to 9 bases and at J to 9 bases, leaving 8 bases not matched to a gene. The germline V gene has CDR1 MGHDK and CDR2 SYGVNS. This CDR3 region has 14 residues. This CDR3 reads CASETSGGLVIQYF. CDR3 in DNA: TGTGCCAGTGAGACTAGCGGGGGGCTGGTCATTCAGTACTTC. The entire variable domain, with the rest obtained from reference TRBV25-1 and TRBJ2-4, is as follows: EADIYQTPRYLVIGTGKKITLECSQTMGHDKMYWYQQDPGMELHLIHYSYGVNSTEKGDLSSESTVSRIRTEHFPLTLESARPSHTSQYLCASETSGGLVIQYFGAGTRLSVL.

The rearrangement links TRBV7-2 to TRBJ2-7; either TRBD1 or TRBD2 may supply D (5 bases each). The CDR3 spans 14 residues. Germline loops: CDR1 SGHTA, CDR2 FQGNSA. The V and J ends lost 0 bases and 7 bases respectively, with 13 bases between them. CDR3: CASSLAPGTWEQYF. The DNA of the CDR3 is TGTGCCAGCAGCTTAGCGCCAGGGACCTGGGAGCAGTACTTC.

V is TRBV5-1 and J is TRBJ2-2; TRBD1 agrees at 8 bases. This CDR3 region has 16 residues. The germline gives CDR1 SGHRS, CDR2 YFSETQ. V lost 4 bases to trimming and J lost 4 bases; unmatched junction nucleotides: 9. The CDR3 loop is CASSARQGRSTGELFF. The CDR3 DNA reads TGCGCCAGCAGCGCCCGACAGGGGAGGAGCACCGGGGAGCTGTTTTTT.

V gene TRBV18 combines with J gene TRBJ2-7; possibly TRBD2 for D (5 bases). The germline gives CDR1 KGHSH, CDR2 LQKENI. This CDR3 has 13 amino acids. V shed 3 bases and J shed 8 bases, with 14 bases lying between them. The CDR3 bases are TGTGCCAGCTCACCCGGGGATTCTGGCAAGCAGTACTTC. Translation gives CASSPGDSGKQYF.

The chain is built from TRBV21-1 and TRBJ1-2. TRBV21-1 is assigned pseudogene status. This CDR3 spans 17 amino acids. The CDR3 protein is CASSKDAARVTNYGYTF. CDR3 bases: TGTGCCAGCAGCAAAGACGCCGCCAGAGTAACCAACTATGGCTACACCTTC.

V usage is TRBV7-3 and J usage is TRBJ1-2, with unresolved D. The germline CDR1 and CDR2 sequences are SGHTA and FQGTGA. The V gene lost 2 bases and the J gene lost 6 bases, with 16 bases spanning the gap. The CDR3 extends over 15 amino acids. The CDR3 DNA follows: TGTGCCAGCAGCTTATCCCATCGGGAGGTCCATGGCTACACCTTC. Protein sequence: CASSLSHREVHGYTF.

The chain couples TRBV19 to TRBJ1-5, with D unresolved. CDR3 size: 13 residues. Trimming removed 3 bases at V and 1 base at J, with 4 bases between. The germline V gene encodes CDR1 LNHDA and CDR2 SQIVND (reference sequence). The CDR3 is CASSMGSNQPQHF. The CDR3 DNA reads TGTGCCAGTAGTATGGGAAGCAATCAGCCCCAGCATTTT.

V is TRBV5-4 and J is TRBJ1-1, with a tentative D call TRBD1 (5 bases). Germline CDR1 and CDR2: SGHNT and YYREEE (reference sequence). V shed 0 bases and J shed 0 bases, with 9 bases lying between them. The CDR3 is made up of 15 amino acids. The CDR3 sequence: CASSLAGTVNTEAFF. CDR3 DNA sequence: TGTGCCAGCAGCTTGGCGGGGACTGTGAACACTGAAGCTTTCTTT.

V and J are TRBV6-1 and TRBJ2-2; D gene uncertain. CDR1 is MNHNS and CDR2 is SASEGT in the germline V gene. The CDR3 has 15 amino acids. V was pared by 0 bases and J by 5 bases, with 10 bases between. Here the CDR3 reads CASSEAPGRTGELFF. The CDR3, as DNA: TGTGCCAGCAGTGAAGCACCCGGCCGGACCGGGGAGCTGTTTTTT.

This rearrangement joins TRBV19 to TRBJ1-1; 8 nucleotides match TRBD1. Germline V gives CDR1 LNHDA, CDR2 SQIVND (reference sequence). The CDR3 spans 16 residues. With 4 bases clipped from V and 2 bases from J, the junction kept 9 bases outside the gene matches. CDR3 nucleotides: TGTGCCAGTAGTACCGGACAGGGAAGGGGTAACACTGAAGCTTTCTTT. Protein product: CASSTGQGRGNTEAFF.

Judged by abundance, this clone is medium-sized. In the same sample, other DNA sequences code for this CDR3. V gene TRBV4-2 combines with J gene TRBJ1-1; 7 bases agree with TRBD1. In germline, CDR1 is LGHNA, CDR2 YNFKEQ. CDR3 length: 16 residues. The junction had 5 bases not matched to a gene; V was cut back by 0 bases and J by 1 base. The CDR3 DNA sequence: TGTGCCAGCAGCCAAGACCTATGGGACAGGAACACTGAAGCTTTCTTT. Translating it yields CASSQDLWDRNTEAFF.

This chain uses TRBV5-1 with TRBJ2-5, with TRBD2 matching over 9 bases. CDR1 SGHRS and CDR2 YFSETQ come from the germline V gene. The CDR3 sequence is 15 residues long. The trim removed 4 bases at V and 1 base at J, leaving 5 bases unmatched. In DNA, the CDR3 is TGCGCCAGCAGCGCAGCGGGGGGAGCCCAAGAGACCCAGTACTTC. It is translated as CASSAAGGAQETQYF.